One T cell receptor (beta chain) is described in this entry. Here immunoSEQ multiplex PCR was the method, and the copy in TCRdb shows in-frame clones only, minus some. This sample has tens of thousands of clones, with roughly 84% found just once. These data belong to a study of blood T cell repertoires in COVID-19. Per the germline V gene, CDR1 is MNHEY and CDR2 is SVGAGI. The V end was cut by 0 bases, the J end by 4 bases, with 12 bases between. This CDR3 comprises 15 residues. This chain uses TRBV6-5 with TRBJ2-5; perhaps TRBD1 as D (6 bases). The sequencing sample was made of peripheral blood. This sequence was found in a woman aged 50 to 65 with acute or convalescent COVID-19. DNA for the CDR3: TGTGCCAGCAGTTACTCGATGCTAGGGGGAGAGACCCAGTACTTC. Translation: CASSYSMLGGETQYF.